The TCR beta chain under discussion was sequenced for a study of T cell clonotyping in hematopoietic cell transplantation. Using immunoSEQ multiplex PCR, the repertoire was profiled, and TCRdb retains in-frame clones only, with some absent. Of more than 6,500 clones in the sample, less than 95% were seen once. This CDR3 has 13 residues. CDR1 and CDR2 (germline): SEHNR, FQNEAQ (reference sequence). Trimming took 6 bases from V and 6 from J, leaving 14 bases between them. A note on this clone: Its matching antigen is unknown.

Study-wide points: No sorting was done, leaving CD4 and CD8 contributions mixed. Pathologically expanded recipient clonotypes increased progressively from day 30 to day 180 as diversity fell. Higher Inverse Simpson Index values in graft donor and pretransplant recipient predicted broader posttransplant TCR diversity.

This specimen consisted of peripheral blood mononuclear cells, obtained 30 days after allogeneic stem cell transplant. V and J are TRBV7-9 and TRBJ1-2, with D possibly being TRBD1 (6 bases). The origin of this receptor is a male patient in his sixties who had an allogeneic stem cell transplant from an unrelated donor, so T cells may come from the graft donor. Some clones in this sample may be carry-over from other donors' samples. The CDR3 DNA reads TGTGCCAGCAGTTTTTTGCAGGGGAATGGCTACACCTTC. Translated: CASSFLQGNGYTF.